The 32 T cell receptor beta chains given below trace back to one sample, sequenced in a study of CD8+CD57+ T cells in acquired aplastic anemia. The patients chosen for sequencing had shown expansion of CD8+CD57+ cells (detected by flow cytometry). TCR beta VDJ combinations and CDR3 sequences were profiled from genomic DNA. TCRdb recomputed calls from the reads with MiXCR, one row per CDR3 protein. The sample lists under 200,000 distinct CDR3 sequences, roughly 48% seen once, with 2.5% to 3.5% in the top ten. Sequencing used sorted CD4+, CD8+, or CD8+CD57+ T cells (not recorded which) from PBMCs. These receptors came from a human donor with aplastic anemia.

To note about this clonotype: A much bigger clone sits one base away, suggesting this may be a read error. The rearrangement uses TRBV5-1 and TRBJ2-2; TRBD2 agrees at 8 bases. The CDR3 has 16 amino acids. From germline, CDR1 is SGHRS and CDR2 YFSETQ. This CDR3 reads CASSLSSGMNTGELSF. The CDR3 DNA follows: TGCGCCAGCAGCTTAAGTAGCGGGATGAACACCGGGGAGCTGTCTTTT.

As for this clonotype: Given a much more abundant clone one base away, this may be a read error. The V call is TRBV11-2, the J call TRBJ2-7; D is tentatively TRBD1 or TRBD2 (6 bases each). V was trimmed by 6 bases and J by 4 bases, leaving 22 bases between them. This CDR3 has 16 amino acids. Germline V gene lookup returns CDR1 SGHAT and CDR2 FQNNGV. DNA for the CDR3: TGTGCCAGCAGTTGCGGGACACTCGGATCCAGTTACGAGCAGTACTTC. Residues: CASSCGTLGSSYEQYF.

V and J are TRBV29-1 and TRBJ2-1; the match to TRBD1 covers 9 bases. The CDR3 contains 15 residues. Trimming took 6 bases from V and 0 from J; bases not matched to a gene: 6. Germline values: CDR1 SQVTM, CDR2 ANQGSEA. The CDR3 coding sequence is TGCAGCGTCGTGGGACAGGGTGGCTCCTACAATGAGCAGTTCTTC. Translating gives CSVVGQGGSYNEQFF.

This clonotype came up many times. CDR3 coding DNA: TGTGCCAGCAGTTCACCGGACGGAACTAACTATGGCTACACCTTC. Translation: CASSSPDGTNYGYTF. The chain couples TRBV6-2 or TRBV6-3 to TRBJ1-2; D gene unclear. The V and J ends lost 4 bases and 0 bases respectively, with 12 bases between them. CDR3 length: 15 amino acids. Germline V gene lookup returns CDR1 MNHEY and CDR2 SVGEGT.

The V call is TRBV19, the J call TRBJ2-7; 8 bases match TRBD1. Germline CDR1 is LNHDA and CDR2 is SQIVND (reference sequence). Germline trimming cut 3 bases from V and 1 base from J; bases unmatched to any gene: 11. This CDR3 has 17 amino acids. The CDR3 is CASSILTGATRSYEQYF. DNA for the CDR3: TGTGCCAGTAGTATCCTGACAGGGGCCACCCGTTCCTACGAGCAGTACTTC.

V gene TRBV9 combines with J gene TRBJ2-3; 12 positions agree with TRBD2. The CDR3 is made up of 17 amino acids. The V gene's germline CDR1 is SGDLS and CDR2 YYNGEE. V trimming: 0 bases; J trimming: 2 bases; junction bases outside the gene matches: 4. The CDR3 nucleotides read TGTGCCAGCAGCGTAGCGCTAGCGGGGGGGAACACAGATACGCAGTATTTT. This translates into CASSVALAGGNTDTQYF.

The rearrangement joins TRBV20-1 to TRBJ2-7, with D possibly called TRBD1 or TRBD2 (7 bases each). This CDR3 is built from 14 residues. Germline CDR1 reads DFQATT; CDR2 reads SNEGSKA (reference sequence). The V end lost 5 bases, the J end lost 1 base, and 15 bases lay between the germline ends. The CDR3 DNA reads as TGCAGTGCTCTTGACAGGGAGGGTTCCTACGAGCAGTACTTC. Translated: CSALDREGSYEQYF.

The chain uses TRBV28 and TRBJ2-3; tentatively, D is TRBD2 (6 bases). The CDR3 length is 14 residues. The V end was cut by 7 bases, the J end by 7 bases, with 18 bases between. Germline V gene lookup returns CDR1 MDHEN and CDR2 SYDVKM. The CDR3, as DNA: TGTGCCAGCATTCCGGGACTGACTCGATATACGCAGTATTTT. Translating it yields CASIPGLTRYTQYF.

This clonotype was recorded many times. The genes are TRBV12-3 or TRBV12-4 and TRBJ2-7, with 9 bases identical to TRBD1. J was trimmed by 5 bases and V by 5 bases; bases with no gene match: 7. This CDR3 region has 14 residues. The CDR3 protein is CASSNRGRRDEQYF. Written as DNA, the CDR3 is TGTGCCAGCAGTAACAGGGGGCGCAGGGACGAGCAGTACTTC.

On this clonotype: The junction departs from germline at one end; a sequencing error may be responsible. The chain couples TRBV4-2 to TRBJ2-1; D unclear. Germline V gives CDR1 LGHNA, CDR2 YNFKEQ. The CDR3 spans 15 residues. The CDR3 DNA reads TGTGCCAACAGCCCAAATCCCGCCCTGGGGAATGAGCAGTTCTTC. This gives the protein CANSPNPALGNEQFF.

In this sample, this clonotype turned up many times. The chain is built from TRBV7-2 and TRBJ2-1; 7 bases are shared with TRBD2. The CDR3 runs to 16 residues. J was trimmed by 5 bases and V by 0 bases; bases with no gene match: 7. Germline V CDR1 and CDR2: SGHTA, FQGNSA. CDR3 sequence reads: CASSLAAGTTNNEQFF. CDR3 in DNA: TGTGCCAGCAGCTTAGCAGCGGGGACTACGAACAATGAGCAGTTCTTC.

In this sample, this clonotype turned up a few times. CDR3 residues: CASSLGGNEKLFF. CDR3 sequence (DNA): TGTGCCAGCAGTTTAGGCGGTAATGAAAAACTGTTTTTT. V and J are TRBV12-3 or TRBV12-4 and TRBJ1-4; no definite D call. The CDR3 spans 13 residues. The germline V and J ends were trimmed by 1 base and 4 bases, with 4 bases remaining between them.

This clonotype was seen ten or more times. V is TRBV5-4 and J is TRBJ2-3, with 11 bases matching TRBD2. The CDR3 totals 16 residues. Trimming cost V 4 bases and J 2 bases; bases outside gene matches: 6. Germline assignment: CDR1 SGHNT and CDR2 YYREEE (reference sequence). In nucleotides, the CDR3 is TGTGCCAGCAGCAACCCGGGACTAGCGGACACAGATACGCAGTATTTT. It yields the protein CASSNPGLADTDTQYF. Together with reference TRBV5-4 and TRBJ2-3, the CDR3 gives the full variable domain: ETGVTQSPTHLIKTRGQQVTLRCSSQSGHNTVSWYQQALGQGPQFIFQYYREEENGRGNFPPRFSGLQFPNYSSELNVNALELDDSALYLCASSNPGLADTDTQYFGPGTRLTVL.

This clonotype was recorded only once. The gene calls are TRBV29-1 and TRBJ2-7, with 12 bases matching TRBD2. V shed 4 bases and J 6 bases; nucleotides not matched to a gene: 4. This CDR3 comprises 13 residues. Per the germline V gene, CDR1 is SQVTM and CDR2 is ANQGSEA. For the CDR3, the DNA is TGCAGCGTTGGGACTAGCGGGATGGGCGAGCAGTACTTC. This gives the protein CSVGTSGMGEQYF.

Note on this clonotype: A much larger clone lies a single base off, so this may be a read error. This CDR3 reads CASSCSVAGGLEQYF. The DNA of the CDR3 is TGTGCCAGCAGTTGCTCAGTAGCGGGAGGGTTGGAGCAGTACTTC. V is TRBV6-5 and J is TRBJ2-7; 11 nucleotides match TRBD2. Germline trimming cut 4 bases from V and 7 bases from J; bases unmatched to any gene: 9. CDR3 size: 15 residues. Germline assignment: CDR1 MNHEY and CDR2 SVGAGI.

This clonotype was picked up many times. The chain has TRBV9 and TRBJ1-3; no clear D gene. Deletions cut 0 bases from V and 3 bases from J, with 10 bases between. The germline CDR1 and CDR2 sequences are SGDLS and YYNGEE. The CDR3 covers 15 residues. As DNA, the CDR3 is TGTGCCAGCAGCGTAGTGGCAGGAGTTGGAAACACCATATATTTT. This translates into CASSVVAGVGNTIYF.

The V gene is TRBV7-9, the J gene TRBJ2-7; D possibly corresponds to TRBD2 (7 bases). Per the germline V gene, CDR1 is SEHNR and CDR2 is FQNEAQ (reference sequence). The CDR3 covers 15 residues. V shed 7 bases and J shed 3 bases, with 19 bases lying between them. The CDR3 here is CASTPWGGRDYEQYF. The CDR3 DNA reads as TGTGCCAGCACTCCCTGGGGGGGCAGAGACTACGAGCAGTACTTC.

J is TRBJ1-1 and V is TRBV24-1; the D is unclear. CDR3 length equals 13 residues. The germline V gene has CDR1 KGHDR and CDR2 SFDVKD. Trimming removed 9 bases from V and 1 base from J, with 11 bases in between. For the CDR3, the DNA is TGTGCCACCCGGGCAGGATGGAACACTGAAGCTTTCTTT. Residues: CATRAGWNTEAFF.

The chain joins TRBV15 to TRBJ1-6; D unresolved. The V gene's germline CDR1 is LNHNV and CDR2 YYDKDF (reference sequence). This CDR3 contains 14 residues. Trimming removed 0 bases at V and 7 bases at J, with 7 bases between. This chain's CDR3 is CATSRDLRNSPLHF. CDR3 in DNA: TGTGCCACCAGCAGAGATCTAAGAAATTCACCCCTCCACTTT. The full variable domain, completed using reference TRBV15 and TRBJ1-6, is DAMVIQNPRYQVTQFGKPVTLSCSQTLNHNVMYWYQQKSSQAPKLLFHYYDKDFNNEADTPDNFQSRRPNTSFCFLDIRSPGLGDTAMYLCATSRDLRNSPLHFGNGTRLTVT.

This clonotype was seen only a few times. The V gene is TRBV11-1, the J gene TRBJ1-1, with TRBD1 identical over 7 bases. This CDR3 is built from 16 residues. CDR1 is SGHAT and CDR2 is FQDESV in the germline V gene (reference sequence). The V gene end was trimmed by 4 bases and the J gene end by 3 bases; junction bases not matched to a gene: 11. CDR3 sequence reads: CASSSLNRGRDTEAFF. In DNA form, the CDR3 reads TGTGCCAGCAGCTCCTTAAACAGGGGTCGGGACACTGAAGCTTTCTTT.

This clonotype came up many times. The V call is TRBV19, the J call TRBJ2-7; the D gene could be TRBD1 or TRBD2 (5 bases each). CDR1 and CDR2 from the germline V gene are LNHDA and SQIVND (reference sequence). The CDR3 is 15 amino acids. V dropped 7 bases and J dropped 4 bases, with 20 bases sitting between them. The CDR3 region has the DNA TGTGCCAGTACCAAAACCGGGACCGCGATGTACGAGCAGTACTTC. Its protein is CASTKTGTAMYEQYF.

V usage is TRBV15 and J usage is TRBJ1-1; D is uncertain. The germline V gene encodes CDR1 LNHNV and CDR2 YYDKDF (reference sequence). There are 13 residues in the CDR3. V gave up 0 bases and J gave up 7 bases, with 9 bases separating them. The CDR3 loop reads CATSRDGKDEAFF. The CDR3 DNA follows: TGTGCCACCAGCAGAGATGGGAAGGATGAAGCTTTCTTT.

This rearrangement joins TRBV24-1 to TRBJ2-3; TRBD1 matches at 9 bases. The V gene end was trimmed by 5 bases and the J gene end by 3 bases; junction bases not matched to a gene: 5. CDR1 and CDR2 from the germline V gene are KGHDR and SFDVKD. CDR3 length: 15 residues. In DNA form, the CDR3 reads TGTGCCACCAGTGCTCCCGGGACAGGGACAGATACGCAGTATTTT. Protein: CATSAPGTGTDTQYF.

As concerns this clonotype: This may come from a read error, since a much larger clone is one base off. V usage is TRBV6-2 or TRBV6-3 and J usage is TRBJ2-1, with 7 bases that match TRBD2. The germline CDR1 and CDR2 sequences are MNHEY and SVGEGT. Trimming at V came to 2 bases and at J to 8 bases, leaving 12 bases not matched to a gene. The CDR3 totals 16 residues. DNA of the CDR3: TGTGCCAGCAGTTACGGAAAATGGCGGGAGAACCATGAGCAGTTCTTC. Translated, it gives CASSYGKWRENHEQFF.

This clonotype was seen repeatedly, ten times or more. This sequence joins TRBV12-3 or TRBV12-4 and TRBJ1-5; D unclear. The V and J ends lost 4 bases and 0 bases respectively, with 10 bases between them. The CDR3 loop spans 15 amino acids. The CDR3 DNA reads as TGTGCCAGCAGTTCGACACCTTTTAGCAATCAGCCCCAGCATTTT. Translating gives CASSSTPFSNQPQHF.

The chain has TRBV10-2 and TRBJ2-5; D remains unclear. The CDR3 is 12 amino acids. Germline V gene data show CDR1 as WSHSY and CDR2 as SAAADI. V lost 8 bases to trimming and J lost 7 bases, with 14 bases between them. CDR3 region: CASSDPFGTQYF. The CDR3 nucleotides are TGCGCCAGCTCGGACCCTTTTGGGACCCAGTACTTC.

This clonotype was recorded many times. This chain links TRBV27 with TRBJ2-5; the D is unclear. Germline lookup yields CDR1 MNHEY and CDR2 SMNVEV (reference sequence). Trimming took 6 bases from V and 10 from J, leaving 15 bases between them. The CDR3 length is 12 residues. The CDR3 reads CASRRSIGDQYF. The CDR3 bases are TGTGCCAGCAGAAGGTCCATTGGGGACCAGTACTTC.

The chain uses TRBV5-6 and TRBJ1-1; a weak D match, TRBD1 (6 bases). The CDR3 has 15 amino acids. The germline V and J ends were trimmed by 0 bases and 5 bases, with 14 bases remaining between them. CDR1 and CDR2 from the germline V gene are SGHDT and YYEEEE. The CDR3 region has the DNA TGTGCCAGCAGCTTGGTGTACAGGGAGTGGACTGAAGCTTTCTTT. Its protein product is CASSLVYREWTEAFF.

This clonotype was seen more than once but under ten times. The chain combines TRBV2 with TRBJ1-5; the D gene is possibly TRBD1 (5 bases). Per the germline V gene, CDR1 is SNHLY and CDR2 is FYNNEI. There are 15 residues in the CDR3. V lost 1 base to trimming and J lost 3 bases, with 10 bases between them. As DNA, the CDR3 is TGTGCCAGCAGTGAAGAGGCAGGGCCCAATCAGCCCCAGCATTTT. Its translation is CASSEEAGPNQPQHF.

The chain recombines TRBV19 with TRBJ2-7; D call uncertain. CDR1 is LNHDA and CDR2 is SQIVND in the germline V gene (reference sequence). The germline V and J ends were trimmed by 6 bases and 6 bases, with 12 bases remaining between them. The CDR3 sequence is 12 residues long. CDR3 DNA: TGTGCCAGTAGAGGCCCGCCAGGCGAGCAGTACTTC. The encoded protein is CASRGPPGEQYF.

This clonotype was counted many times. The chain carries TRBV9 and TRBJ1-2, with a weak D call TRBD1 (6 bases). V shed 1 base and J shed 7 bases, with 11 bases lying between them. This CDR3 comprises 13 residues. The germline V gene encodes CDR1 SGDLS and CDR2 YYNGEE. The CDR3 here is CASSVTGSRGYTF. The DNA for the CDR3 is TGTGCCAGCAGCGTAACAGGGTCTCGTGGCTACACCTTC.

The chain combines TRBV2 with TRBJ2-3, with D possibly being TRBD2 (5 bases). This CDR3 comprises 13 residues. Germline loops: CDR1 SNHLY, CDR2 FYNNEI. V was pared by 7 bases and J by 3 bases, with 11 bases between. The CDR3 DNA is TGTGCCAGCACCGAGGGCACGACAGATACGCAGTATTTT. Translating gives CASTEGTTDTQYF.